Below, 25 T cell receptor beta chains from the same sample are listed, as sequenced in a study of shared clonotypes between healthy human individuals. Naive CD8 cells lacked CD45RO, underwent positive selection for CCR7 and left out terminally differentiated effector memory CD45RA+ cells. Repertoires were generated with immunoSEQ multiplex PCR, while TCRdb's copy carries only in-frame clones and drops some. The sample has about 2 million clones, over 85% seen once. The sample taken for sequencing was naive CD8+ T cells sorted from blood. The receptors originated from a man younger than 35 in good health.

The chain combines TRBV5-6 with TRBJ1-2; D gene ambiguous. The CDR3 is 12 residues long. Germline CDR1 SGHDT, CDR2 YYEEEE. Trimming shortened V by 3 bases and J by 1 base, and 4 bases separated the two germline ends. CDR3 protein: CASSSYNYGYTF. The CDR3 bases are TGTGCCAGCAGCTCATATAACTATGGCTACACCTTC.

This chain connects TRBV7-9 to TRBJ2-5; D might be TRBD2 (5 bases). The CDR3 loop spans 15 amino acids. Germline CDR1 is SEHNR and CDR2 is FQNEAQ (reference sequence). The germline V and J ends were trimmed by 4 bases and 0 bases, with 12 bases remaining between them. CDR3: CASSSPGLYQETQYF. CDR3 nucleotides: TGTGCCAGCAGCTCCCCAGGACTGTACCAAGAGACCCAGTACTTC.

A word on this clone: Other DNA sequences in this specimen translate into the identical CDR3. The CDR3 protein is CAISTPGHNTGELFF. The CDR3 region has the DNA TGTGCCATCTCCACTCCGGGACACAACACCGGGGAGCTGTTTTTT. The rearrangement links TRBV10-3 to TRBJ2-2, with D perhaps TRBD1 (6 bases). The V end was cut by 8 bases, the J end by 2 bases, with 15 bases between. The CDR3 length is 15 residues. The germline CDR1 and CDR2 sequences are ENHRY and SYGVKD.

The V call is TRBV4-3, the J call TRBJ2-3; D is perhaps TRBD2 (6 bases). Trimming pared 3 bases from V and 4 bases from J, leaving 11 bases between. Germline V CDR1 and CDR2: LGHNA, YSLEER. CDR3 size: 14 residues. CDR3 loop: CASSHPGLSDTQYF. CDR3 DNA: TGCGCCAGCAGCCACCCGGGACTCTCAGATACGCAGTATTTT.

Only one count was recorded for this clone. The genes are TRBV27 and TRBJ2-7; 7 nucleotides match TRBD1. There are 14 residues in the CDR3. Trimming cost V 3 bases and J 6 bases; bases outside gene matches: 8. Germline assignment: CDR1 MNHEY and CDR2 SMNVEV (reference sequence). The CDR3 sequence is CASSFQQGSSEQYF. Here the CDR3 DNA reads TGTGCCAGCAGTTTCCAACAGGGGAGTAGCGAGCAGTACTTC.

The rearrangement links TRBV10-2 to TRBJ2-7; the D call may be TRBD1 or TRBD2 (5 bases each). V dropped 6 bases and J dropped 0 bases, with 12 bases sitting between them. Germline loops: CDR1 WSHSY, CDR2 SAAADI. The CDR3 totals 14 residues. CDR3 coding DNA: TGCGCCAGCAGATCCCGGGACGTCTCCTACGAGCAGTACTTC. This sequence encodes CASRSRDVSYEQYF.

V and J are TRBV10-2 and TRBJ1-5, with 9 bases fitting TRBD1. Germline V gives CDR1 WSHSY, CDR2 SAAADI. Trimming took 7 bases from V and 5 from J; bases not matched to a gene: 15. This CDR3 comprises 17 residues. For the CDR3, the DNA is TGCGCCAGCACACCTTCTACAGGGGGCTTTGATGATCAGCCCCAGCATTTT. This codes for CASTPSTGGFDDQPQHF.

The V and J genes are TRBV7-8 and TRBJ1-1; tentatively, D is TRBD1 (5 bases). This CDR3 comprises 13 residues. The germline CDR1 and CDR2 sequences are SGHVS and FQNEAQ. V dropped 6 bases and J dropped 6 bases, with 14 bases sitting between them. The CDR3 sequence is CASRPAGESEAFF. CDR3 DNA sequence: TGTGCCAGCAGACCAGCGGGGGAGTCTGAAGCTTTCTTT.

This chain joins TRBV13 and TRBJ2-3, with TRBD2 matching 9 bases. Germline-derived CDR1 and CDR2 are PRHDT and FYEKMQ (reference sequence). CDR3 length: 17 residues. After removal of 5 bases from V and 4 bases from J, the junction contained 13 bases not matched to a gene. The CDR3 coding sequence is TGTGCCAGCAGCCCCCCTGGCGGGGGGGCGTTTTCAGATACGCAGTATTTT. Protein: CASSPPGGGAFSDTQYF.

This chain connects TRBV13 to TRBJ1-6, with D tentatively TRBD1 (5 bases). Trimming pared 8 bases from V and 8 bases from J, leaving 13 bases between. Germline V gives CDR1 PRHDT, CDR2 FYEKMQ (reference sequence). CDR3 size: 13 residues. The DNA of the CDR3 is TGTGCCAGCGGCACGGGACTTTATTCACCCCTCCACTTT. It encodes CASGTGLYSPLHF.

The CDR3 DNA follows: TGTGCCAGCAGTTTATCCGGAGGGCTTCCTCGGTATGGCTACACCTTC. Amino acid sequence: CASSLSGGLPRYGYTF. The chain links TRBV28 to TRBJ1-2; D gene unclear. There are 16 residues in the CDR3. Germline V gives CDR1 MDHEN, CDR2 SYDVKM. Trimming took 1 base from V and 5 from J, leaving 17 bases between them.

The rearrangement links TRBV9 to TRBJ2-7; 14 positions match TRBD2. The germline CDR1 and CDR2 sequences are SGDLS and YYNGEE. This CDR3 spans 15 amino acids. The V gene end was trimmed by 4 bases and the J gene end by 6 bases; junction bases not matched to a gene: 6. CDR3 amino acids: CASSNGTSGSSEQYF. In DNA form, the CDR3 reads TGTGCCAGCAGCAACGGGACTAGCGGGAGTTCCGAGCAGTACTTC. The whole variable domain, filled in from reference TRBV9 and TRBJ2-7, reads DSGVTQTPKHLITATGQRVTLRCSPRSGDLSVYWYQQSLDQGLQFLIQYYNGEERAKGNILERFSAQQFPDLHSELNLSSLELGDSALYFCASSNGTSGSSEQYFGPGTRLTVT.

The V call is TRBV4-1, the J call TRBJ1-1; a weak D match, TRBD1 (5 bases). This CDR3 has 16 amino acids. V shed 4 bases and J shed 5 bases, with 20 bases lying between them. The germline gives CDR1 MGHRA, CDR2 YSYEKL. The CDR3 nucleotides are TGCGCCAGCAGCCCGCTTTCGAACTGGGGGGATACTGAAGCTTTCTTT. Encoded protein: CASSPLSNWGDTEAFF.

The V call is TRBV18, the J call TRBJ2-7, with TRBD1 matching 11 bases. From germline, CDR1 is KGHSH and CDR2 LQKENI. The V gene end was trimmed by 1 base and the J gene end by 3 bases; junction bases not matched to a gene: 8. This CDR3 has 17 residues. This CDR3 is CASSPQGQGVRDYEQYF. CDR3 nucleotides: TGTGCCAGCTCACCACAGGGACAGGGGGTTCGGGACTACGAGCAGTACTTC.

The CDR3 DNA reads TGTGCCAGCAGACCCTCGGACGGAGCCTACGAGCAGTACTTC. The encoded protein is CASRPSDGAYEQYF. The genes are TRBV27 and TRBJ2-7; D not certain. This CDR3 region has 14 residues. V was cut by 6 bases and J by 2 bases, with 14 bases left in between. CDR1 is MNHEY and CDR2 is SMNVEV in the germline V gene (reference sequence).

On this clone itself: Other nucleotide sequences from this sample produce the same CDR3. This chain joins TRBV9 and TRBJ2-7; D remains unclear. V gave up 1 base and J gave up 0 bases, with 11 bases separating them. The CDR3 totals 15 residues. From germline, CDR1 is SGDLS and CDR2 YYNGEE. The CDR3 is CASSVSGGDSYEQYF. CDR3 coding DNA: TGTGCCAGCAGCGTATCGGGTGGGGACTCCTACGAGCAGTACTTC.

This chain connects TRBV7-9 to TRBJ1-1; D remains ambiguous. CDR3 length: 14 amino acids. The ends were cut back, 6 bases at V and 2 bases at J, with 13 bases in the middle. Germline CDR1 SEHNR, CDR2 FQNEAQ (reference sequence). CDR3 nucleotide sequence: TGTGCCAGCAGTCTTAAAGCGGGAAACACTGAAGCTTTCTTT. It encodes CASSLKAGNTEAFF. Looking up the rest from reference TRBV7-9 and TRBJ1-1 gives the full variable domain: DTGVSQNPRHKITKRGQNVTFRCDPISEHNRLYWYRQTLGQGPEFLTYFQNEAQLEKSRLLSDRFSAERPKGSFSTLEIQRTEQGDSAMYLCASSLKAGNTEAFFGQGTRLTVV.

The chain combines TRBV10-2 with TRBJ2-1, with D uncertain. Germline V gene lookup returns CDR1 WSHSY and CDR2 SAAADI. The CDR3 consists of 14 residues. V lost 3 bases, J lost 6 bases, and 12 bases lay in between. This chain's CDR3 is CASSEALGFNEQFF. The CDR3 bases are TGCGCCAGCAGTGAAGCCCTAGGTTTCAATGAGCAGTTCTTC.

This clone was picked up a small number of times. Sequence at one end of the junction differs from germline and may be a read error. The chain combines TRBV30 with TRBJ1-1; D not certain. This CDR3 comprises 11 residues. Germline V CDR1 and CDR2: GTSNPN, SVGIG (reference sequence). This CDR3 is CAWSPIPDAFF. The DNA of the CDR3 is TGTGCCTGGAGCCCGATCCCTGACGCTTTCTTT.

This chain joins TRBV6-5 and TRBJ1-1; D uncertain. CDR3 length: 14 amino acids. Germline CDR1 MNHEY, CDR2 SVGAGI. V was clipped by 6 bases and J by 4 bases, with 15 bases between them. The CDR3: CASSVLTEATEAFF. The CDR3 nucleotides are TGTGCCAGCAGCGTTCTTACAGAAGCCACTGAAGCTTTCTTT.

The J gene is TRBJ2-1, the V gene TRBV11-2; the D gene is possibly TRBD2 (6 bases). With 4 bases removed from V and 4 bases from J, the gap between germline ends came to 14 bases. Germline CDR1 is SGHAT and CDR2 is FQNNGV. The CDR3 loop spans 15 amino acids. This chain's CDR3 is CASSSGLDHYNEQFF. DNA for the CDR3: TGTGCCAGCAGCTCGGGACTCGACCATTACAATGAGCAGTTCTTC.

The chain links TRBV6-1 to TRBJ1-1, with 7 positions matching TRBD1. The CDR3 loop spans 14 amino acids. V gave up 6 bases and J gave up 2 bases; unmatched junction bases: 6. Per germline, CDR1 MNHNS and CDR2 SASEGT. As DNA, the CDR3 is TGTGCCAGCAGATCGGGACAGATAAACACTGAAGCTTTCTTT. Its translation: CASRSGQINTEAFF.

The genes are TRBV15 and TRBJ2-7; 7 bases fit TRBD2. The CDR3 is 13 amino acids. Germline V gene lookup returns CDR1 LNHNV and CDR2 YYDKDF (reference sequence). J gave up 3 bases and V 5 bases, and 4 bases lay outside the gene matches. The CDR3 region has the DNA TGTGCCACCAGCCGGCGGACTAGCTACGAGCAGTACTTC. This gives the protein CATSRRTSYEQYF.

A word on this clone: The sample contains more than one DNA sequence encoding this CDR3. The CDR3 protein is CASSYASEQYF. The CDR3 DNA is TGTGCCAGCAGTTATGCTAGCGAGCAGTACTTC. V usage is TRBV6-5 and J usage is TRBJ2-7; D gene ambiguous. The CDR3 totals 11 residues. Trimming removed 3 bases at V and 6 bases at J, with 6 bases between. The V gene's germline CDR1 is MNHEY and CDR2 SVGAGI.

The V and J genes are TRBV6-5 and TRBJ2-1, with 7 bases aligning to TRBD2. With 5 bases clipped from V and 2 bases from J, the junction kept 3 bases outside the gene matches. Germline values: CDR1 MNHEY, CDR2 SVGAGI. The CDR3 has 14 amino acids. This CDR3 is CASSRGRAYNEQFF. CDR3 in DNA: TGTGCCAGCAGTCGTGGGAGGGCCTACAATGAGCAGTTCTTC.